Listed here are 26 T cell receptor beta chains from one sample, sequenced in a study of blood T cell repertoires in COVID-19. Produced via immunoSEQ multiplex PCR; TCRdb's table is partial and in-frame only. The sample records 130,000 to 150,000 clones, about 90% being singletons. The source material was PBMCs or T cells enriched from blood (not recorded which). These receptors came from a woman aged 40 to 55 who had been exposed to COVID-19.

CDR3 DNA sequence: TGTGCCAGCAGCGTATCACGGGTGGGTAGTCGGGCGGGGAATAATTCACCCCTCCACTTT. It yields the protein CASSVSRVGSRAGNNSPLHF. The V gene is TRBV9, the J gene TRBJ1-6, with D unclear. Trimming pared 1 base from V and 5 bases from J, leaving 25 bases between. The CDR3 extends over 20 amino acids. Germline loops: CDR1 SGDLS, CDR2 YYNGEE. The entire variable domain, with the rest obtained from reference TRBV9 and TRBJ1-6, is as follows: DSGVTQTPKHLITATGQRVTLRCSPRSGDLSVYWYQQSLDQGLQFLIQYYNGEERAKGNILERFSAQQFPDLHSELNLSSLELGDSALYFCASSVSRVGSRAGNNSPLHFGNGTRLTVT.

J is TRBJ1-1 and V is TRBV27; D possibly corresponds to TRBD1 (6 bases). The V end was cut by 7 bases, the J end by 5 bases, with 11 bases between. CDR3 size: 12 residues. CDR1 and CDR2 (germline): MNHEY, SMNVEV (reference sequence). CDR3 DNA sequence: TGTGCCAGCATCAGGGGCGGAACTGAAGCTTTCTTT. Amino acids: CASIRGGTEAFF.

CDR3 DNA sequence: TGTGCCAGCAGAGACACAGGGGGAGGAACTGAAGCTTTCTTT. Translating it yields CASRDTGGGTEAFF. The chain is built from TRBV5-4 and TRBJ1-1; TRBD1 matches at 8 bases. The CDR3 runs 14 residues. Trimming at V came to 5 bases and at J to 5 bases, leaving 8 bases not matched to a gene. Germline V lookup: CDR1 SGHNT, CDR2 YYREEE (reference sequence).

This chain joins TRBV9 and TRBJ2-3; 8 bases match TRBD2. Trimming removed 0 bases from V and 5 bases from J; junction bases left unmatched: 2. Germline CDR1 reads SGDLS; CDR2 reads YYNGEE. This CDR3 is built from 14 residues. CDR3 in amino acids: CASSVVAGGDTQYF. The CDR3 region has the DNA TGTGCCAGCAGCGTAGTGGCGGGAGGAGATACGCAGTATTTT. The entire variable domain, with the rest obtained from reference TRBV9 and TRBJ2-3, is as follows: DSGVTQTPKHLITATGQRVTLRCSPRSGDLSVYWYQQSLDQGLQFLIQYYNGEERAKGNILERFSAQQFPDLHSELNLSSLELGDSALYFCASSVVAGGDTQYFGPGTRLTVL.

DNA of the CDR3: TGTGCCAGCAGTAGACCCAGTACCAGGGGAGACTCCTACGAGCAGTACTTC. Translated, it gives CASSRPSTRGDSYEQYF. This rearrangement joins TRBV28 to TRBJ2-7; a possible D gene is TRBD1 (6 bases). The V end lost 5 bases, the J end lost 0 bases, and 20 bases lay between the germline ends. This CDR3 is 17 amino acids long. CDR1 is MDHEN, CDR2 SYDVKM, per germline.

This clone was counted many times. Other DNA sequences in the same sample also yield this CDR3. V gene TRBV7-2 combines with J gene TRBJ2-7, with 11 nucleotides matching TRBD2. CDR1 is SGHTA and CDR2 is FQGNSA in the germline V gene. The ends lost 1 base at V and 0 bases at J; junction bases unmatched: 2. The CDR3 has 16 residues. CDR3 sequence: CASSLEGTSGSYEQYF. The CDR3 DNA sequence: TGTGCCAGCAGCTTAGAAGGGACTAGCGGCTCCTACGAGCAGTACTTC.

The chain joins TRBV7-2 to TRBJ2-7; TRBD1 is a possible D gene (7 bases). Germline V gene lookup returns CDR1 SGHTA and CDR2 FQGNSA. V was shortened by 5 bases and J by 3 bases, with 20 bases between the two germline ends. The CDR3 is made up of 16 amino acids. The CDR3 sequence: CASSRPGGQPFYEQYF. CDR3 nucleotide sequence: TGTGCCAGCAGCAGGCCCGGGGGACAGCCCTTCTACGAGCAGTACTTC.

The rearrangement links TRBV20-1 to TRBJ2-3, with 8 bases matching TRBD2. CDR3 size: 14 residues. The junction had 6 bases not matched to a gene; V was cut back by 3 bases and J by 4 bases. The germline CDR1 and CDR2 sequences are DFQATT and SNEGSKA (reference sequence). The CDR3 bases are TGCAGTGCTAGTACTAGCGGACCCCCAGATACGCAGTATTTT. Translating gives CSASTSGPPDTQYF.

V is TRBV5-1 and J is TRBJ2-1, with D tentatively TRBD2 (6 bases). The V end was cut by 2 bases, the J end by 7 bases, with 13 bases between. The CDR3 consists of 14 residues. CDR1 is SGHRS, CDR2 YFSETQ, per germline. In DNA form, the CDR3 reads TGCGCCAGCAGCTTAGAAGGGCGGGGTAATGAGCAGTTCTTC. Translating it yields CASSLEGRGNEQFF.

The chain links TRBV21-1 to TRBJ2-3; the table's D call, TRBD2, was not checked against the DNA. TRBV21-1 is termed a pseudogene. The CDR3 runs 15 residues. The CDR3 spells CASSKTRLAPDTQYF. The CDR3 region has the DNA TGTGCCAGCAGCAAAACCCGACTAGCCCCAGATACGCAGTATTTT.

The chain is built from TRBV7-2 and TRBJ1-2; 8 bases are a match to TRBD1. The V gene end was trimmed by 7 bases and the J gene end by 8 bases; junction bases not matched to a gene: 12. Per germline, CDR1 SGHTA and CDR2 FQGNSA. CDR3 length: 14 amino acids. CDR3 bases: TGTGCCAGCACCCAAGGACAGGGTCTGCGGGGCTACACCTTC. Translated: CASTQGQGLRGYTF.

The J gene is TRBJ1-3, the V gene TRBV28, with D possibly matching TRBD1 (6 bases). CDR1 and CDR2 from the germline V gene are MDHEN and SYDVKM. The CDR3 runs 14 residues. The V and J ends lost 6 bases and 2 bases respectively, with 11 bases between them. The CDR3 DNA sequence: TGTGCCAGCAGGCCACAGGGTCCTGGAAACACCATATATTTT. Translated: CASRPQGPGNTIYF.

This clone was counted a single time. The chain recombines TRBV12-3 or TRBV12-4 with TRBJ1-2; a possible D gene is TRBD1 (6 bases). This CDR3 comprises 13 residues. Trimming shortened V by 7 bases and J by 8 bases, and 17 bases separated the two germline ends. CDR3 sequence reads: CASTMNGQIGYTF. The CDR3 DNA reads TGTGCCAGCACCATGAATGGACAGATCGGCTACACCTTC.

This chain links TRBV10-3 with TRBJ2-2; D call uncertain. Trimming took 10 bases from V and 0 from J, leaving 6 bases between them. There are 12 residues in the CDR3. Per the germline V gene, CDR1 is ENHRY and CDR2 is SYGVKD. CDR3 nucleotide sequence: TGTGCCACCCGAGCGAACACCGGGGAGCTGTTTTTT. Translation: CATRANTGELFF.

The V call is TRBV7-9, the J call TRBJ1-1; D is perhaps TRBD1 (6 bases). V shed 1 base and J shed 0 bases, with 9 bases lying between them. Germline-derived CDR1 and CDR2 are SEHNR and FQNEAQ (reference sequence). CDR3 length: 15 amino acids. CDR3 sequence (DNA): TGTGCCAGCAGCTTAGACGGACAGATGAACACTGAAGCTTTCTTT. This encodes CASSLDGQMNTEAFF.

CDR3 residues: CASSGQGRGNSPLHF. CDR3 DNA sequence: TGTGCCAGTAGTGGACAGGGGAGGGGGAATTCACCCCTCCACTTT. V and J are TRBV19 and TRBJ1-6, with 9 bases matching TRBD1. The CDR3 sequence is 15 residues long. Germline assignment: CDR1 LNHDA and CDR2 SQIVND (reference sequence). After removal of 5 bases from V and 7 bases from J, the junction contained 6 bases not matched to a gene.

The gene calls are TRBV3-1 (or the pseudogene TRBV3-2) and TRBJ1-1; tentatively, D is TRBD1 (5 bases). The CDR3 spans 14 residues. V lost 7 bases, J lost 3 bases, and 15 bases lay in between. Germline-derived CDR1 and CDR2 are LGHDT and YNNKEL (reference sequence). The DNA for the CDR3 is TGTGCCAGCACTCTCGGGGGGAGGGACACTGAAGCTTTCTTT. This gives the protein CASTLGGRDTEAFF.

V is TRBV25-1 and J is TRBJ2-3; TRBD2 agrees at 8 bases. The V and J ends lost 4 bases and 4 bases, in that order; junction bases with no gene match: 7. Germline lookup yields CDR1 MGHDK and CDR2 SYGVNS. The CDR3 loop spans 15 amino acids. CDR3 protein: CASSAGLAVADTQYF. The DNA for the CDR3 is TGTGCCAGCAGTGCTGGACTAGCTGTGGCAGATACGCAGTATTTT.

The V gene is TRBV7-2, the J gene TRBJ1-1; the match to TRBD1 covers 8 bases. The CDR3 spans 13 residues. Germline V gives CDR1 SGHTA, CDR2 FQGNSA. The trim removed 4 bases at V and 7 bases at J, leaving 5 bases unmatched. The CDR3 protein is CASSSRQGLEAFF. The CDR3 DNA is TGTGCCAGCAGCTCAAGACAGGGGCTTGAAGCTTTCTTT.

The V and J genes are TRBV6-2 or TRBV6-3 and TRBJ1-5; tentatively, D is TRBD1 (5 bases). Per the germline V gene, CDR1 is MNHEY and CDR2 is SVGEGT. Deletions cut 2 bases from V and 3 bases from J, with 11 bases between. The CDR3 totals 15 residues. The CDR3 sequence: CASSYRGGNNQPQHF. CDR3 DNA sequence: TGTGCCAGCAGTTACAGGGGCGGCAACAATCAGCCCCAGCATTTT.

V and J are TRBV24-1 and TRBJ2-1; 9 nucleotides agree with TRBD2. CDR3 length: 16 amino acids. The germline CDR1 and CDR2 sequences are KGHDR and SFDVKD. J was trimmed by 2 bases and V by 3 bases; bases with no gene match: 4. The CDR3 DNA is TGTGCCACCAGTGATGGAGCTAGCGGGACCTACAATGAGCAGTTCTTC. It specifies CATSDGASGTYNEQFF.

Here the CDR3 DNA reads TGTGCCAGTAGTATAACAGGGTTATACAATGAGCAGTTCTTC. Protein sequence: CASSITGLYNEQFF. The rearrangement uses TRBV19 and TRBJ2-1, with TRBD1 as a possible D gene (6 bases). With 2 bases removed from V and 4 bases from J, the gap between germline ends came to 9 bases. The CDR3 has 14 residues. Germline V gene sequence: CDR1 LNHDA, CDR2 SQIVND (reference sequence).

This rearrangement joins TRBV5-1 to TRBJ1-6; D gene ambiguous. V was shortened by 1 base and J by 7 bases, with 6 bases between the two germline ends. Germline values: CDR1 SGHRS, CDR2 YFSETQ. This CDR3 is 13 amino acids long. The CDR3 DNA reads TGCGCCAGCAGCTTGCAGGAAAATTCACCCCTCCACTTT. The encoded protein is CASSLQENSPLHF.

V gene TRBV19 combines with J gene TRBJ1-5; a possible D gene is TRBD1 (6 bases). V gave up 9 bases and J gave up 4 bases, with 19 bases separating them. CDR3 length: 15 residues. CDR1 and CDR2 from the germline V gene are LNHDA and SQIVND (reference sequence). The CDR3 loop reads CASALQGVSNQPQHF. CDR3 nucleotides: TGTGCCAGCGCCCTACAGGGAGTCTCGAATCAGCCCCAGCATTTT. Using reference TRBV19 and TRBJ1-5 for the parts outside the CDR3, the full variable domain is DGGITQSPKYLFRKEGQNVTLSCEQNLNHDAMYWYRQDPGQGLRLIYYSQIVNDFQKGDIAEGYSVSREKKESFPLTVTSAQKNPTAFYLCASALQGVSNQPQHFGDGTRLSIL.

The rearrangement uses TRBV10-3 and TRBJ1-1; 7 nucleotides line up with TRBD1. Germline values: CDR1 ENHRY, CDR2 SYGVKD. The CDR3 contains 12 residues. The V and J ends lost 10 bases and 3 bases, in that order; junction bases with no gene match: 5. The CDR3 coding sequence is TGTGCCACCGATCAGGGGGACACTGAAGCTTTCTTT. This codes for CATDQGDTEAFF.

The J gene is TRBJ1-2, the V gene TRBV7-9, with 12 bases identical to TRBD1. Looked up from germline, CDR1 is SEHNR and CDR2 is FQNEAQ (reference sequence). The CDR3 length is 17 residues. V was pared by 6 bases and J by 0 bases, with 8 bases of the junction left unmatched. Here the CDR3 reads CASRPRDRGQANYGYTF. DNA for the CDR3: TGTGCCAGCAGACCAAGGGACAGGGGGCAAGCTAACTATGGCTACACCTTC.